The 20 T cell receptor beta chains given below trace back to one sample, sequenced in a study of cytomegalovirus exposure and HLA in healthy donors (dated by TCRdb to the late 2010s). Libraries were prepared through the immunoSEQ multiplex PCR assay. TCRdb's version of the immuneACCESS table is confined to in-frame rearrangements and falls short of the full clone set. An unresolved V gene accounts for under half of the shortfall where checked; the remainder is of unknown origin. Counted in this sample were under 80,000 clones; approximately 94% of them appeared once. The ten largest make up approximately 3.5% of the sample. The sequencing input was PBMCs. Receptors were obtained from a woman aged 18-30 years in good health and CMV-seropositive.

This rearrangement joins TRBV5-8 to TRBJ2-7; D may be TRBD1 (6 bases). This CDR3 spans 14 amino acids. Deletions cut 1 base from V and 5 bases from J, with 13 bases between. Germline CDR1 is SGHTS and CDR2 is YDEGEE. The CDR3 DNA is TGTGCCAGCAGCTTGCAGGGGATGGATCACGAGCAGTACTTC. Translated: CASSLQGMDHEQYF.

The chain employs TRBV7-2 and TRBJ1-4, with D unresolved. CDR1 is SGHTA, CDR2 FQGNSA, per germline. The CDR3 is 13 amino acids. The V and J ends lost 3 bases and 8 bases respectively, with 10 bases between them. The CDR3 loop is CASSFAGTEKLFF. The CDR3 coding sequence is TGTGCCAGCAGCTTTGCGGGTACCGAAAAACTGTTTTTT.

The genes are TRBV19 and TRBJ2-3, with D maybe TRBD2 (6 bases). The CDR3 spans 14 residues. The germline V gene encodes CDR1 LNHDA and CDR2 SQIVND (reference sequence). Trimming pared 4 bases from V and 1 base from J, leaving 9 bases between. Here the CDR3 reads CASSSRLGTDTQYF. CDR3 DNA: TGTGCCAGTAGTAGCAGACTAGGCACAGATACGCAGTATTTT.

CDR3 amino acids: CASSPLSGNRQPQHF. CDR3 nucleotide sequence: TGTGCCAGCTCACCACTTTCGGGGAATCGTCAGCCCCAGCATTTT. The chain carries TRBV18 and TRBJ1-5; D remains ambiguous. The germline CDR1 and CDR2 sequences are KGHSH and LQKENI. CDR3 length: 15 residues. The germline V and J ends were trimmed by 1 base and 6 bases, with 13 bases remaining between them.

The V call is TRBV6-6, the J call TRBJ1-4; no firm D call. Trimming took 8 bases from V and 8 from J, leaving 15 bases between them. The CDR3 loop spans 13 amino acids. The germline V gene encodes CDR1 MNHNY and CDR2 SVGAGI (reference sequence). This chain's CDR3 is CASWYGGQEKLFF. Written as DNA, the CDR3 is TGTGCCAGCTGGTATGGTGGGCAAGAAAAACTGTTTTTT.

The chain has TRBV4-1 and TRBJ2-7; TRBD2 agrees at 7 bases. The CDR3 covers 15 residues. Germline CDR1 and CDR2: MGHRA and YSYEKL. V lost 4 bases to trimming and J lost 0 bases; unmatched junction nucleotides: 6. The CDR3: CASSPTGGSSYEQYF. Here the CDR3 DNA reads TGCGCCAGCAGCCCCACCGGGGGGAGCTCCTACGAGCAGTACTTC.

J is TRBJ2-3 and V is TRBV7-3, with D tentatively TRBD2 (6 bases). V lost 2 bases, J lost 0 bases, and 9 bases lay in between. Germline V gene data show CDR1 as SGHTA and CDR2 as FQGTGA. The CDR3 has 15 amino acids. The CDR3 region is CASSLGLASTDTQYF. CDR3 sequence (DNA): TGTGCCAGCAGCTTAGGTCTAGCGAGCACAGATACGCAGTATTTT.

The J gene is TRBJ1-1, the V gene TRBV14, with 7 bases fitting TRBD1. Germline V CDR1 and CDR2: SGHDN, FVKESK. CDR3 length: 12 amino acids. Germline trimming cut 1 base from V and 8 bases from J; bases unmatched to any gene: 1. In DNA form, the CDR3 reads TGTGCCAGCAGCCAAGTAGGGGGCGAAGCTTTCTTT. This encodes CASSQVGGEAFF.

The V call is TRBV11-2, the J call TRBJ2-1; 8 bases are shared with TRBD2. Trimming at V came to 1 base and at J to 4 bases, leaving 6 bases not matched to a gene. The germline V gene has CDR1 SGHAT and CDR2 FQNNGV. There are 16 residues in the CDR3. The CDR3 nucleotides are TGTGCCAGCAGCTTAGTGGATAGCGGGGTATACAATGAGCAGTTCTTC. It specifies CASSLVDSGVYNEQFF.

The V call is TRBV9, the J call TRBJ1-1, with a tentative D call TRBD1 (6 bases). Per germline, CDR1 SGDLS and CDR2 YYNGEE. There are 14 residues in the CDR3. Between the trimmed V and J ends, which lost 3 bases and 11 bases, there was a span of 20 bases. CDR3 sequence (DNA): TGTGCCAGCAGCGCCCTAGGGGGGGTGGCGGCGGCTTTCTTT. Its protein is CASSALGGVAAAFF.

This clone was seen once. V gene TRBV6-6 combines with J gene TRBJ1-4, with D hard to call. The CDR3 runs 15 residues. V gave up 0 bases and J gave up 7 bases, with 12 bases separating them. In germline, CDR1 is MNHNY, CDR2 SVGAGI (reference sequence). CDR3 nucleotide sequence: TGTGCCAGCAGTTACTCGAGGGCAATGGGTGAAAAACTGTTTTTT. It encodes CASSYSRAMGEKLFF.

The V and J genes are TRBV27 and TRBJ1-4; D is undetermined. Germline CDR1 is MNHEY and CDR2 is SMNVEV (reference sequence). V lost 4 bases and J 8 bases, leaving 14 bases between the germline ends. This CDR3 has 14 amino acids. CDR3 residues: CASSSGGKVEKLFF. CDR3 nucleotide sequence: TGTGCCAGCAGTTCGGGAGGGAAGGTAGAAAAACTGTTTTTT.

CDR3 DNA sequence: TGTGCCAGCAGTTCGGCGGGGGGTACCTACGAGCAGTACTTC. It encodes CASSSAGGTYEQYF. The chain combines TRBV11-3 with TRBJ2-7, with TRBD2 matching 8 bases. CDR1 and CDR2 (germline): SGHNT, YENEEA. This CDR3 spans 14 amino acids. The ends lost 6 bases at V and 2 bases at J; junction bases unmatched: 6.

J is TRBJ1-2 and V is TRBV6-6; TRBD1 is a possible D gene (6 bases). The CDR3 is made up of 14 amino acids. V was clipped by 7 bases and J by 5 bases, with 17 bases between them. CDR1 and CDR2 from the germline V gene are MNHNY and SVGAGI (reference sequence). The CDR3 DNA is TGTGCCAGCACCCCACTACAGGGAGGGTATGGCTACACCTTC. Amino acids: CASTPLQGGYGYTF.

This sequence joins TRBV7-6 and TRBJ2-3, with 8 nucleotides matching TRBD1. Trimming removed 1 base from V and 5 bases from J; junction bases left unmatched: 8. The CDR3 has 16 residues. CDR1 and CDR2 from the germline V gene are SGHVS and FNYEAQ. This CDR3 is CASSLGGPGGIDTQYF. In DNA, the CDR3 is TGTGCCAGCAGCTTAGGGGGGCCAGGGGGCATAGATACGCAGTATTTT.

The chain employs TRBV28 and TRBJ2-7, with D possibly matching TRBD2 (6 bases). The CDR3 sequence is 15 residues long. Germline V gives CDR1 MDHEN, CDR2 SYDVKM. The V gene lost 2 bases and the J gene lost 3 bases, with 14 bases spanning the gap. Here the CDR3 DNA reads TGTGCCAGCAGTTTAGGATCTAGCGAGATCTACGAGCAGTACTTC. Protein product: CASSLGSSEIYEQYF.

The count of this clone is one. The V gene is TRBV28, the J gene TRBJ2-1; D is ambiguous. The V gene lost 4 bases and the J gene lost 7 bases, with 2 bases spanning the gap. Germline V gives CDR1 MDHEN, CDR2 SYDVKM. This CDR3 contains 10 residues. Here the CDR3 reads CASSSNEQFF. The CDR3 nucleotides are TGTGCCAGCAGTTCAAATGAGCAGTTCTTC.

The V call is TRBV9, the J call TRBJ2-7, with TRBD2 matching 10 bases. The CDR3 runs to 15 residues. Germline V gene data show CDR1 as SGDLS and CDR2 as YYNGEE. Trimming removed 3 bases from V and 5 bases from J; junction bases left unmatched: 8. The CDR3 bases are TGTGCCAGCAGCGAGACTAGCGGGCTGATAGACGAGCAGTACTTC. Protein product: CASSETSGLIDEQYF.

The chain has TRBV18 and TRBJ1-2, with TRBD1 matching 8 bases. In germline, CDR1 is KGHSH, CDR2 LQKENI. The CDR3 is 15 amino acids. The junction had 5 bases not matched to a gene; V was cut back by 5 bases and J by 0 bases. The CDR3 DNA reads TGTGCCAGCTCATTTACAGGGGGGACTAACTATGGCTACACCTTC. This encodes CASSFTGGTNYGYTF.

The CDR3 DNA reads TGTGCCAGCAGTGAACAGGGGGGCGGGTACTATGGCTACACCTTC. This sequence encodes CASSEQGGGYYGYTF. The chain combines TRBV6-1 with TRBJ1-2, with TRBD1 identical over 7 bases. CDR1 and CDR2 (germline): MNHNS, SASEGT. This CDR3 comprises 15 residues. V lost 2 bases to trimming and J lost 3 bases; unmatched junction nucleotides: 6.